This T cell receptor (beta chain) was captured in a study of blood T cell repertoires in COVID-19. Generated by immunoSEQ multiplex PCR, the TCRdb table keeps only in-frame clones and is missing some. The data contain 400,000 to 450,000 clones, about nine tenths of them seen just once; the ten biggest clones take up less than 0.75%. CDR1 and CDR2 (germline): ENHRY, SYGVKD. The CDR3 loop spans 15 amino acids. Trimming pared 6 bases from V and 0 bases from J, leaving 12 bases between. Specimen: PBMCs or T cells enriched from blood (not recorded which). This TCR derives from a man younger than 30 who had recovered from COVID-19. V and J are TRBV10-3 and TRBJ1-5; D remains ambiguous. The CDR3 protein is CAISGGVSSNQPQHF. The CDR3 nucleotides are TGTGCCATCAGCGGCGGGGTTTCTAGCAATCAGCCCCAGCATTTT.